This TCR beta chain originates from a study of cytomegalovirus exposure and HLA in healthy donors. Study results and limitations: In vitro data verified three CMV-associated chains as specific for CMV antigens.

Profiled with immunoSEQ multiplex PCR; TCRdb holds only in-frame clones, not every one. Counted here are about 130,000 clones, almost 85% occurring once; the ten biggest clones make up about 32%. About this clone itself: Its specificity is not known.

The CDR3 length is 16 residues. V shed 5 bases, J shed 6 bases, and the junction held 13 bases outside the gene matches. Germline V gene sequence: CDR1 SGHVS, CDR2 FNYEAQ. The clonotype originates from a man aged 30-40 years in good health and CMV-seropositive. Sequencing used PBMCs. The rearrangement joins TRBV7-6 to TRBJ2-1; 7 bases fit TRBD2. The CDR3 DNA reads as TGTGCCAGCAGCCTCACGGGGAGGGAAGGAGCCAATGAGCAGTTCTTC. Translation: CASSLTGREGANEQFF.